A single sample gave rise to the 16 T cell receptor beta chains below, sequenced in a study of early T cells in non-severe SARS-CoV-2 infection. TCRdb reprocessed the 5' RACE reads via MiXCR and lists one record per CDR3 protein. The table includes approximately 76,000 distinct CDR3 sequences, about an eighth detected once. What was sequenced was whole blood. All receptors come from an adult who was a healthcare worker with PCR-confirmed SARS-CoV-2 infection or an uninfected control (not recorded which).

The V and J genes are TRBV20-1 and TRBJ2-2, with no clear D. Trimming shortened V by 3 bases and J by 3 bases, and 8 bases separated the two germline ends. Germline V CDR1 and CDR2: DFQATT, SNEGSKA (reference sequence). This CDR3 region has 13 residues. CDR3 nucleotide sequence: TGCAGTGCTAGTTGGCAATACACCGGGGAGCTGTTTTTT. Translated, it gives CSASWQYTGELFF.

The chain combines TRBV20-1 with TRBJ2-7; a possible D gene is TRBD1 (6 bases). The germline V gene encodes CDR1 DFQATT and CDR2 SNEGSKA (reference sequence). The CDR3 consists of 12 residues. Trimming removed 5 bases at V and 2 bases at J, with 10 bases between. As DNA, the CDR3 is TGCAGTGCTGACACAGGGCCCTACGAGCAGTACTTC. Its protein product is CSADTGPYEQYF.

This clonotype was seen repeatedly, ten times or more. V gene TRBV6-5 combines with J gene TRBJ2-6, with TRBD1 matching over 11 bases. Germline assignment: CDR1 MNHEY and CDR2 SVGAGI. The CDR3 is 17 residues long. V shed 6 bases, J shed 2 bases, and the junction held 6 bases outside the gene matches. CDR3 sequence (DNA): TGTGCCAGCAGCTACCGGGACAGGGGGACTGGGGCCAACGTCCTGACTTTC. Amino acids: CASSYRDRGTGANVLTF.

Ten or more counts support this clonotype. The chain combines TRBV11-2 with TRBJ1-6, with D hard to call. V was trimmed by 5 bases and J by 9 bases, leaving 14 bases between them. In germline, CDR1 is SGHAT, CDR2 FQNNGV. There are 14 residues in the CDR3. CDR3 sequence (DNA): TGTGCCAGCAGCCGTACCTCAGGAACTTCACCCCTCCACTTT. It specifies CASSRTSGTSPLHF. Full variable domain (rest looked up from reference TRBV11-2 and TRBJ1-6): EAGVAQSPRYKIIEKRQSVAFWCNPISGHATLYWYQQILGQGPKLLIQFQNNGVVDDSQLPKDRFSAERLKGVDSTLKIQPAKLEDSAVYLCASSRTSGTSPLHFGNGTRLTVT.

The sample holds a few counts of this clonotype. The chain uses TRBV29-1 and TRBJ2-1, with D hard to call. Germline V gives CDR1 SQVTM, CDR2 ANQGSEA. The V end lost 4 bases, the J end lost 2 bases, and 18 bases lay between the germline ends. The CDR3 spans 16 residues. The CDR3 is CSVVSVDPQTYNEQFF. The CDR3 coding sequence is TGCAGCGTTGTGAGTGTGGACCCCCAGACCTACAATGAGCAGTTCTTC.

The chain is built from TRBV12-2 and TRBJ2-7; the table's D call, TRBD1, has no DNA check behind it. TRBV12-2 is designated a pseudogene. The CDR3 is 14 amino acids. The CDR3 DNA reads TGTGCAAGTCGGGAGGAGGGCAGGGGGGACGAGCAGTACTTC. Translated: CASREEGRGDEQYF.

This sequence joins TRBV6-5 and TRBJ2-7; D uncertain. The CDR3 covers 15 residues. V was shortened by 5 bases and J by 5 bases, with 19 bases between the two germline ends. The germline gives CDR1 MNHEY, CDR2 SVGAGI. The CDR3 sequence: CASSLQPLGQDEQYF. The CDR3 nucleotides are TGTGCCAGCAGTCTCCAGCCGCTGGGTCAGGACGAGCAGTACTTC.

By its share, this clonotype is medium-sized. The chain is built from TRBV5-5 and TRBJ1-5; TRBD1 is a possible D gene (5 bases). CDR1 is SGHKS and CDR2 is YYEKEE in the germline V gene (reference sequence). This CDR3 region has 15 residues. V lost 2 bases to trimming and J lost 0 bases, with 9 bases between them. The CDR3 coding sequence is TGTGCCAGCAGCTTACAGGCCCATAGCAATCAGCCCCAGCATTTT. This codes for CASSLQAHSNQPQHF.

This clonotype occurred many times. In DNA, the CDR3 is TGCACCAGCGGTTCCCCATTCCATCTTTCATACGAGCAGTACTTC. It is translated as CTSGSPFHLSYEQYF. The gene calls are TRBV1 and TRBJ2-7. TRBV1 is an annotated pseudogene. This CDR3 has 15 residues.

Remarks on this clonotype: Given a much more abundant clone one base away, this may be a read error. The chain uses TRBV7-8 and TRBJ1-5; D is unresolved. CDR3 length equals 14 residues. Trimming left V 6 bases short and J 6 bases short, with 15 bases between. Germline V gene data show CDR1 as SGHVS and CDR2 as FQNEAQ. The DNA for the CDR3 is TGTGCCAGCAGTATGAACCCTGCGGGTCAGCCCCAGCATTTT. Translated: CASSMNPAGQPQHF.

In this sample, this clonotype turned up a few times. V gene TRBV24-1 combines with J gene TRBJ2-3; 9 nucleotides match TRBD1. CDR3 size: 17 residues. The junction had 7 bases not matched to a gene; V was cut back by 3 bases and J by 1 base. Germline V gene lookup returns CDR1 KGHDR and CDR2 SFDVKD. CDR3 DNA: TGTGCCACCAGTGATGCGAACAGGGGGCGAGGCACAGATACGCAGTATTTT. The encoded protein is CATSDANRGRGTDTQYF.

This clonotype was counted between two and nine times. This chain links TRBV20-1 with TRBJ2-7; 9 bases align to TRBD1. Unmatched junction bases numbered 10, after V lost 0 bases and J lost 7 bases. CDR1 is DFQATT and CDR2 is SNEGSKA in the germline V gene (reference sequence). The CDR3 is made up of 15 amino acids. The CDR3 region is CSARDRGTGREEQYF. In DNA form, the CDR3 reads TGCAGTGCTAGAGATCGGGGGACAGGGAGGGAAGAGCAGTACTTC.

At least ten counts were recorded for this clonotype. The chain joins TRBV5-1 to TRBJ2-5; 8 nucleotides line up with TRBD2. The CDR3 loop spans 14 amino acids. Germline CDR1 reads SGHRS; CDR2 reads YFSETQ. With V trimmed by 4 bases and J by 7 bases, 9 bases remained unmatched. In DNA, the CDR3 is TGCGCCAGCAGCCCGGGACTAGGGGCGGCGACCCAGTACTTC. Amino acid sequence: CASSPGLGAATQYF.

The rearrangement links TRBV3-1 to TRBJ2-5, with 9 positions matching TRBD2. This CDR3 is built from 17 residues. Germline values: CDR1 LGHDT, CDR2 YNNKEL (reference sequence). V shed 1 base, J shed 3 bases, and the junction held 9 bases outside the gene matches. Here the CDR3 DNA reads TGTGCCAGCAGCCAAGGCCTAGCGGGACTCAAGGAAGAGACCCAGTACTTC. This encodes CASSQGLAGLKEETQYF.

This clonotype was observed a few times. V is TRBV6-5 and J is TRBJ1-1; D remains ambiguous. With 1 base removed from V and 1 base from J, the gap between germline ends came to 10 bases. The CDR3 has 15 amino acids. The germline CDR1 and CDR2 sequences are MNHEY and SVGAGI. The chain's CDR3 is CASSYYFVENTEAFF. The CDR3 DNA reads TGTGCCAGCAGTTACTATTTCGTTGAGAACACTGAAGCTTTCTTT.

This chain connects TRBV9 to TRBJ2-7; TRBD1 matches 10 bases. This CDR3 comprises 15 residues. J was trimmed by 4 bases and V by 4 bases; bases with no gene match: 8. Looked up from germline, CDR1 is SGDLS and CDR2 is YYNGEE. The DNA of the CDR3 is TGTGCCAGCAGCCCATCCGGGACAGGGGTATACGAGCAGTACTTC. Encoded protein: CASSPSGTGVYEQYF.